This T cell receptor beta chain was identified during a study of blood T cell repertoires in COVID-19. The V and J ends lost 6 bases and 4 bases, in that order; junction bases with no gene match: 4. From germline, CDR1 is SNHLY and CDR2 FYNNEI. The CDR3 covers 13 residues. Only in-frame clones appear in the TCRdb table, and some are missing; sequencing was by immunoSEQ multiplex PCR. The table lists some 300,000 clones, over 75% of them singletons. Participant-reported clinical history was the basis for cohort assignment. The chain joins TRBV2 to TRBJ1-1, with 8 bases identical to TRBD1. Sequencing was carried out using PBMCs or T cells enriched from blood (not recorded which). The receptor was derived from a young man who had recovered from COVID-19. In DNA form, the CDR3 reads TGTGCCAGCAGCCGACAGGGGCCCACTGAAGCTTTCTTT. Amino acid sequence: CASSRQGPTEAFF. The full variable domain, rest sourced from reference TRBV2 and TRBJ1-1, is EPEVTQTPSHQVTQMGQEVILRCVPISNHLYFYWYRQILGQKVEFLVSFYNNEISEKSEIFDDQFSVERPDGSNFTLKIRSTKLEDSAMYFCASSRQGPTEAFFGQGTRLTVV.